The T cell receptor beta chain described here comes from a study of cytomegalovirus exposure and HLA in healthy donors. Clones were sequenced by immunoSEQ multiplex PCR, and TCRdb holds only the in-frame ones, with some missing. This table holds some 180,000 clones, 80% to 90% found once. This CDR3 comprises 16 residues. V lost 6 bases and J lost 4; bases outside the gene matches: 8. Germline-derived CDR1 and CDR2 are MNHEY and SMNVEV (reference sequence). Comment on this clone: Its antigen is not known.

Broader study findings: Among the CMV-associated chains, three were confirmed in vitro as specific for CMV antigens. Researchers catalogued 160 or so TCR beta chains as cytomegalovirus-associated.

The chain couples TRBV27 to TRBJ1-5, with 11 bases lining up with TRBD1. Material for sequencing was PBMCs. The TCR sequence derives from a woman in her twenties or thirties in good health and CMV-seronegative. Written as DNA, the CDR3 is TGTGCCAGCAGCAAAGGACAGGGGGCTTGGAATCAGCCCCAGCATTTT. Translation: CASSKGQGAWNQPQHF.